A single sample gave rise to the 24 T cell receptor beta chains below, sequenced in a study of T-cell memory formation after mild COVID-19. TCRdb independently ran MiXCR on the 5' RACE reads; one entry per CDR3 protein. Of about 470,000 distinct CDR3 sequences in the sample, nearly 25% were seen once. Sequencing used PBMCs or a T cell subset sorted from them (not recorded which). The receptors here all came from an adult woman who had mild COVID-19 (a few samples of this study predate the infection). Cell type and time point are not known.

The chain recombines TRBV7-3 with TRBJ2-7; D remains unclear. The CDR3 has 15 residues. Per the germline V gene, CDR1 is SGHTA and CDR2 is FQGTGA. Trimming stripped 2 bases from V and 0 bases from J, with 11 bases between. As DNA, the CDR3 is TGTGCCAGCAGCTTATCCCCAGCCGGCTCCTACGAGCAGTACTTC. Its translation: CASSLSPAGSYEQYF.

Only a few counts were recorded for this clonotype. J is TRBJ2-3 and V is TRBV5-1; D remains unclear. This CDR3 spans 12 amino acids. Germline V gene sequence: CDR1 SGHRS, CDR2 YFSETQ. V shed 0 bases and J shed 6 bases, with 5 bases lying between them. CDR3 in amino acids: CASSLVDDTQYF. CDR3 coding DNA: TGCGCCAGCAGCTTGGTCGACGATACGCAGTATTTT.

This clonotype is a singleton in its sample. The chain has TRBV20-1 and TRBJ2-5; D gene uncertain. Germline V CDR1 and CDR2: DFQATT, SNEGSKA (reference sequence). Trimming stripped 2 bases from V and 4 bases from J, with 8 bases between. The CDR3 consists of 12 residues. The CDR3 protein is CSARQRGETQYF. CDR3 nucleotide sequence: TGCAGTGCTAGACAGCGTGGAGAGACCCAGTACTTC.

The J gene is TRBJ1-5, the V gene TRBV21-1; TRBD1, the table's D call, was not compared with the DNA. TRBV21-1 is a documented pseudogene. This CDR3 is 21 amino acids long. The CDR3 coding sequence is TGTGCCAGCAGCAAAGAACGGCCAGGACGGGGAACAGCTTATAGCAATCAGCCCCAGCATTTT. Its protein product is CASSKERPGRGTAYSNQPQHF.

This rearrangement joins TRBV5-1 to TRBJ2-5; 9 nucleotides line up with TRBD1. Germline lookup yields CDR1 SGHRS and CDR2 YFSETQ. The CDR3 is 16 residues long. V lost 4 bases and J lost 5; bases outside the gene matches: 12. CDR3 protein: CASSAGQGGTLETQYF. The CDR3, as DNA: TGCGCCAGCAGCGCGGGACAGGGAGGCACTTTGGAGACCCAGTACTTC. Based on the CDR3 plus reference TRBV5-1 and TRBJ2-5, the full variable domain is KAGVTQTPRYLIKTRGQQVTLSCSPISGHRSVSWYQQTPGQGLQFLFEYFSETQRNKGNFPGRFSGRQFSNSRSEMNVSTLELGDSALYLCASSAGQGGTLETQYFGPGTRLLVL.

The V gene is TRBV12-3 or TRBV12-4, the J gene TRBJ1-1, with 7 nucleotides matching TRBD1. V lost 5 bases and J lost 5; bases outside the gene matches: 14. There are 16 residues in the CDR3. The CDR3 is CASSPPGQGEGTEAFF. The CDR3 nucleotides read TGTGCCAGCAGTCCCCCGGGGCAGGGGGAAGGGACTGAAGCTTTCTTT.

The CDR3 sequence: CASSLLGGGGTEAFF. In DNA form, the CDR3 reads TGTGCCAGCAGTCTCCTTGGGGGGGGCGGAACTGAAGCTTTCTTT. The chain couples TRBV12-3 or TRBV12-4 to TRBJ1-1, with D perhaps TRBD1 (6 bases). V lost 5 bases and J lost 5, with 18 bases in between. The length of the CDR3 is 15 residues.

This clonotype has just a few counts. The rearrangement joins TRBV9 to TRBJ1-2; D remains ambiguous. The CDR3 has 12 amino acids. The germline CDR1 and CDR2 sequences are SGDLS and YYNGEE. V lost 0 bases and J 2 bases, leaving 2 bases between the germline ends. The CDR3, as DNA: TGTGCCAGCAGCGTAGGAAACTATGGCTACACCTTC. It yields the protein CASSVGNYGYTF.

The chain carries TRBV28 and TRBJ2-1; D perhaps matches TRBD1 (5 bases). The CDR3 extends over 15 amino acids. Germline V gene data show CDR1 as MDHEN and CDR2 as SYDVKM. V was clipped by 6 bases and J by 5 bases, with 17 bases between them. For the CDR3, the DNA is TGTGCCAGCAGGCTCAGGGATCCGTCGAACAATGAGCAGTTCTTC. Amino acids: CASRLRDPSNNEQFF.

J is TRBJ1-5 and V is TRBV24-1; D remains ambiguous. V was shortened by 9 bases and J by 4 bases, with 9 bases between the two germline ends. The V gene's germline CDR1 is KGHDR and CDR2 SFDVKD. The CDR3 contains 12 residues. CDR3 sequence: CATADGNQPQHF. In DNA, the CDR3 is TGTGCCACCGCGGACGGTAATCAGCCCCAGCATTTT.

This rearrangement joins TRBV29-1 to TRBJ2-7; 7 nucleotides line up with TRBD1. The J segment lost 2 bases and the V segment lost 2 bases, leaving 9 bases of the junction unmatched. The germline V gene has CDR1 SQVTM and CDR2 ANQGSEA. The CDR3 runs to 15 residues. CDR3 nucleotides: TGCAGCGTTGAATTATTTGAGGGGGCGACCTACGAGCAGTACTTC. Protein: CSVELFEGATYEQYF.

This clonotype was found a few times. The gene calls are TRBV4-3 and TRBJ2-7; the D is unclear. The V gene's germline CDR1 is LGHNA and CDR2 YSLEER. The CDR3 spans 16 residues. The ends were cut back, 1 base at V and 0 bases at J, with 13 bases in the middle. The CDR3 loop reads CASSQGSTAVSYEQYF. For the CDR3, the DNA is TGCGCCAGCAGCCAAGGTTCGACGGCGGTCTCCTACGAGCAGTACTTC.

This chain links TRBV6-2 or TRBV6-3 with TRBJ2-4, with TRBD2 matching over 13 bases. V lost 6 bases, J lost 0 bases, and 8 bases stayed unmatched. Germline CDR1 is MNHEY and CDR2 is SVGEGT. CDR3 length: 18 amino acids. The CDR3 DNA is TGTGCCAGCAGACCGGGACTAGCGGGACCTCGAGCCAAAAACATTCAGTACTTC. Amino acid sequence: CASRPGLAGPRAKNIQYF.

This chain links TRBV12-5 with TRBJ2-3; D is possibly TRBD1 (5 bases). Germline V lookup: CDR1 LGHNT, CDR2 FRNRAP. The CDR3 runs to 14 residues. V lost 5 bases and J 2 bases, leaving 11 bases between the germline ends. The CDR3 protein is CASGPSGFTDTQYF. As DNA, the CDR3 is TGTGCTAGTGGTCCTTCAGGGTTCACAGATACGCAGTATTTT.

The rearrangement links TRBV20-1 to TRBJ2-3; perhaps TRBD2 as D (6 bases). Germline CDR1 is DFQATT and CDR2 is SNEGSKA (reference sequence). This CDR3 region has 10 residues. DNA for the CDR3: TGCATCGGGGCGGGGGATACGCAGTATTTT. Its protein is CIGAGDTQYF.

This clonotype was counted a few times. The V gene is TRBV7-9, the J gene TRBJ1-2; TRBD1 matches 12 bases. Germline CDR1 and CDR2: SEHNR and FQNEAQ (reference sequence). The CDR3 loop spans 16 amino acids. The junction had 8 bases not matched to a gene; V was cut back by 5 bases and J by 4 bases. The CDR3 bases are TGTGCCAGCAGCCCTCCCCGGGACAGGGGGCCCTATGGCTACACCTTC. It is translated as CASSPPRDRGPYGYTF.

This chain uses TRBV20-1 with TRBJ2-2; no reliable D call. The CDR3 is made up of 12 amino acids. V shed 7 bases and J shed 3 bases, with 9 bases lying between them. Germline V gene lookup returns CDR1 DFQATT and CDR2 SNEGSKA (reference sequence). The CDR3 nucleotides read TGCAGTGGTATAAGGGACACCGGGGAGCTGTTTTTT. It translates to CSGIRDTGELFF.

The CDR3 DNA is TGTGCCATCAGTGGACAGGGCGGTGAAAAACTGTTTTTT. Translated, it gives CAISGQGGEKLFF. V gene TRBV10-3 combines with J gene TRBJ1-4, with 7 nucleotides matching TRBD1. This CDR3 comprises 13 residues. The V gene end was trimmed by 4 bases and the J gene end by 7 bases; junction bases not matched to a gene: 3. Germline V lookup: CDR1 ENHRY, CDR2 SYGVKD.

This clonotype has just a few counts. The CDR3 here is CASNRDTSSGANVLTF. CDR3 coding DNA: TGTGCCAGCAACCGGGACACCAGCTCTGGGGCCAACGTCCTGACTTTC. This sequence joins TRBV6-1 and TRBJ2-6, with a weak D call TRBD1 (6 bases). The CDR3 extends over 16 amino acids. CDR1 and CDR2 from the germline V gene are MNHNS and SASEGT. V was cut by 7 bases and J by 0 bases, with 13 bases left in between.

The chain links TRBV7-2 to TRBJ1-5; weak D call: TRBD1 (5 bases). The V gene lost 0 bases and the J gene lost 7 bases, with 13 bases spanning the gap. The CDR3 is 15 residues long. CDR1 and CDR2 (germline): SGHTA, FQGNSA. The DNA for the CDR3 is TGTGCCAGCAGCTTAGCGTTGGCAGGGCGACAGCCCCAGCATTTT. Protein: CASSLALAGRQPQHF.

The rearrangement links TRBV12-3 or TRBV12-4 to TRBJ1-5; TRBD1 matches at 11 bases. This CDR3 comprises 18 residues. V trimming: 6 bases; J trimming: 0 bases; junction bases outside the gene matches: 10. DNA for the CDR3: TGTGCCAGCAGGCGGACAGGGGGCGCGGGTTATAGCAATCAGCCCCAGCATTTT. It is translated as CASRRTGGAGYSNQPQHF.

V usage is TRBV7-9 and J usage is TRBJ1-1; TRBD1 might be the D (5 bases). Trimming stripped 5 bases from V and 0 bases from J, with 13 bases between. This CDR3 contains 15 residues. CDR1 and CDR2 (germline): SEHNR, FQNEAQ (reference sequence). The CDR3: CASSAGHLMNTEAFF. CDR3 nucleotide sequence: TGTGCCAGCAGCGCCGGACACCTAATGAACACTGAAGCTTTCTTT. Based on the CDR3 plus reference TRBV7-9 and TRBJ1-1, the full variable domain is DTGVSQNPRHKITKRGQNVTFRCDPISEHNRLYWYRQTLGQGPEFLTYFQNEAQLEKSRLLSDRFSAERPKGSFSTLEIQRTEQGDSAMYLCASSAGHLMNTEAFFGQGTRLTVV.

The rearrangement joins TRBV6-5 to TRBJ1-6, with 8 nucleotides matching TRBD1. The CDR3 has 18 amino acids. The germline V gene has CDR1 MNHEY and CDR2 SVGAGI. The V and J ends lost 2 bases and 3 bases, in that order; junction bases with no gene match: 9. DNA of the CDR3: TGTGCCAGCAGTTACAAAGGTTCAGGGGGCATCTATAATTCACCCCTCCACTTT. It codes for CASSYKGSGGIYNSPLHF.

This clonotype has more than one count but fewer than ten. V usage is TRBV5-1 and J usage is TRBJ2-7, with D tentatively TRBD2 (6 bases). The CDR3 consists of 15 residues. CDR1 and CDR2 from the germline V gene are SGHRS and YFSETQ. V lost 2 bases, J lost 3 bases, and 15 bases lay in between. CDR3 DNA sequence: TGCGCCAGCAGCTTCCGGGACTCAGCCAGCTACGAGCAGTACTTC. Encoded protein: CASSFRDSASYEQYF. Full variable domain (remainder filled in from reference TRBV5-1 and TRBJ2-7): KAGVTQTPRYLIKTRGQQVTLSCSPISGHRSVSWYQQTPGQGLQFLFEYFSETQRNKGNFPGRFSGRQFSNSRSEMNVSTLELGDSALYLCASSFRDSASYEQYFGPGTRLTVT.